What follows are 3 T cell receptor beta chains derived from one specimen sequenced in a study of blood T cell repertoires in COVID-19. Data came from immunoSEQ multiplex PCR; TCRdb stores just in-frame clones and leaves some out. This sample carries more than 75,000 clones, less than 90% of them seen once, and the ten largest clones take approximately 1.2%. Source material: peripheral blood. These TCRs come from an older man with active or convalescent COVID-19.

V is TRBV5-4 and J is TRBJ2-6; D gene uncertain. Germline CDR1 reads SGHNT; CDR2 reads YYREEE (reference sequence). Trimming took off 0 bases at V and 0 bases at J, with 7 bases between the two ends. This CDR3 is built from 16 residues. CDR3 in amino acids: CASSLVLSSGANVLTF. In DNA form, the CDR3 reads TGTGCCAGCAGCTTGGTCCTTAGCTCTGGGGCCAACGTCCTGACTTTC.

This sequence joins TRBV7-2 and TRBJ2-3, with D unresolved. V lost 5 bases to trimming and J lost 0 bases, with 15 bases between them. The CDR3 has 16 amino acids. The germline V gene has CDR1 SGHTA and CDR2 FQGNSA. This CDR3 is CASSPRLRSSTDTQYF. DNA of the CDR3: TGTGCCAGCAGCCCTCGACTTCGATCTAGCACAGATACGCAGTATTTT.

This chain connects TRBV7-2 to TRBJ2-1, with TRBD2 identical over 7 bases. Trimming removed 7 bases from V and 4 bases from J; junction bases left unmatched: 10. The CDR3 is 15 amino acids. Germline values: CDR1 SGHTA, CDR2 FQGNSA. The CDR3 nucleotides read TGTGCCAGCATGGATCCCGGGAGGATATACAATGAGCAGTTCTTC. Protein sequence: CASMDPGRIYNEQFF.